This record covers a single TCR beta chain. Its antigen is unidentified. The sample comes from a study of cytomegalovirus exposure and HLA in healthy donors. Study-wide points: Roughly even sequencing depth across donors was the assumption behind the presence/absence analyses.

Both 60 Vbeta primers and 13 Jbeta primers went into the PCR. Method: immunoSEQ multiplex PCR; TCRdb's copy keeps in-frame clones and lacks some. The sample includes roughly 130,000 clones, around four fifths of them seen just once. These donors, healthy bone marrow donors, were studied. This CDR3 comprises 14 residues. CDR1 and CDR2 (germline): SQVTM, ANQGSEA. V shed 7 bases and J 0 bases; nucleotides not matched to a gene: 5. This clonotype was sampled from a male donor in good health and CMV-seropositive. V gene TRBV29-1 combines with J gene TRBJ2-2; 7 nucleotides align to TRBD1. The sample was PBMCs. CDR3 residues: CSANRGSNTGELFF. The CDR3 DNA follows: TGCAGCGCTAACAGGGGATCGAACACCGGGGAGCTGTTTTTT.